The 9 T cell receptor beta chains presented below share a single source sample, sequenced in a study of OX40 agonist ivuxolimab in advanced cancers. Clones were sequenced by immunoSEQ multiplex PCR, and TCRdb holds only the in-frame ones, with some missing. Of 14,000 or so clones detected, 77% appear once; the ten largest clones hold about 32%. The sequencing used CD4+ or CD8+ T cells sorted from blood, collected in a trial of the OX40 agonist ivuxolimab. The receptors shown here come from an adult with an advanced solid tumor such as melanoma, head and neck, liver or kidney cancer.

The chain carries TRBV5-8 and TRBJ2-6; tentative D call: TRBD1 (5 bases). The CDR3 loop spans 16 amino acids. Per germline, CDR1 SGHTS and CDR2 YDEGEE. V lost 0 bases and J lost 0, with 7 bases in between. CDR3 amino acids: CASSLGRGSGANVLTF. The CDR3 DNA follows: TGTGCCAGCAGCTTGGGAAGGGGCTCTGGGGCCAACGTCCTGACTTTC. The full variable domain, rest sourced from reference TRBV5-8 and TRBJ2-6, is EAGVTQSPTHLIKTRGQQATLRCSPISGHTSVYWYQQALGLGLQFLLWYDEGEERNRGNFPPRFSGRQFPNYSSELNVNALELEDSALYLCASSLGRGSGANVLTFGAGSRLTVL.

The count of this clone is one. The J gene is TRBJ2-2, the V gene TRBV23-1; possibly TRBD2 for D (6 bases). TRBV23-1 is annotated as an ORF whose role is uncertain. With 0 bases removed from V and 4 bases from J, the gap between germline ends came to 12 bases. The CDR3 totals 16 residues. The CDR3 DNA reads TGCGCCAGCAGTCAATCTAGCCTAGCGCTCACCGGGGAGCTGTTTTTT. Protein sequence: CASSQSSLALTGELFF.

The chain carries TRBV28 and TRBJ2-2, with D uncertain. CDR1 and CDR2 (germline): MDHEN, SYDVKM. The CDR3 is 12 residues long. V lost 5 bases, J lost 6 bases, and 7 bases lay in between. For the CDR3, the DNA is TGTGCCAGCAGTCACCTACCCGGGGAGCTGTTTTTT. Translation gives CASSHLPGELFF.

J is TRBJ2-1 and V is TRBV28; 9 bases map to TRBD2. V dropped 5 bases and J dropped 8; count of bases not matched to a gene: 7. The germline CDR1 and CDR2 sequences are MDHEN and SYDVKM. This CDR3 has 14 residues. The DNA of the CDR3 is TGTGCCAGCAGTCTAGCGGGGAGGGTGCATGAGCAGTTCTTC. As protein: CASSLAGRVHEQFF.

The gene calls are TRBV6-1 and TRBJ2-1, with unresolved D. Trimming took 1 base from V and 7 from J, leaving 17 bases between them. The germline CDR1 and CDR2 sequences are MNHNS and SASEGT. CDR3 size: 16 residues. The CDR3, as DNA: TGTGCCAGCAGTGAAGGGGTAGGGAAGTCCTTGAATGAGCAGTTCTTC. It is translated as CASSEGVGKSLNEQFF.

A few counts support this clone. CDR3 sequence reads: CASSPDYTAETQYF. The CDR3 region has the DNA TGCGCCAGCAGCCCAGACTATACCGCAGAGACCCAGTACTTC. The rearrangement uses TRBV5-1 and TRBJ2-5, with TRBD2 as a possible D gene (5 bases). Trimming left V 4 bases short and J 4 bases short, with 14 bases between. The germline V gene has CDR1 SGHRS and CDR2 YFSETQ. This CDR3 is 14 amino acids long.

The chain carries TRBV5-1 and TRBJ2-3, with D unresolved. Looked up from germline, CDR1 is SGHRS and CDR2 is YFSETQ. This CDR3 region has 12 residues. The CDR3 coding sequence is TGCGCATCCGACGTGAGCACAGATACGCAGTATTTT. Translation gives CASDVSTDTQYF.

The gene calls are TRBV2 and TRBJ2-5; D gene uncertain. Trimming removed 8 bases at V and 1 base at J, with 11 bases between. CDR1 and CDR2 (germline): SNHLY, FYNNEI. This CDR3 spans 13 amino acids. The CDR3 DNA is TGTGCCAGCCATAACCCTGTCCAAGAGACCCAGTACTTC. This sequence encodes CASHNPVQETQYF.

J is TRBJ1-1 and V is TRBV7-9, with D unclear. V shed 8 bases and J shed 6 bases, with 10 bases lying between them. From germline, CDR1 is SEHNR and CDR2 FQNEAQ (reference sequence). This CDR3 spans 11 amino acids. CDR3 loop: CASEGLAEAFF. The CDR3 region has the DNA TGTGCCAGCGAAGGGTTGGCTGAAGCTTTCTTT.